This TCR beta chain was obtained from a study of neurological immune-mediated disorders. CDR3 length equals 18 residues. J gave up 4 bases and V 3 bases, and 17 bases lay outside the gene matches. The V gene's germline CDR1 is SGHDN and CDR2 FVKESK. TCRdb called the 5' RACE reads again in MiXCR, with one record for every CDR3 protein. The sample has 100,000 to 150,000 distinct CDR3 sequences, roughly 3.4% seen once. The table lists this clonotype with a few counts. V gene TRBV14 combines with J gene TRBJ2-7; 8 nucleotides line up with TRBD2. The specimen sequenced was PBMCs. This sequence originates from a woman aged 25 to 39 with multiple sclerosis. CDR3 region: CASSQYRQREFSHYEQYF. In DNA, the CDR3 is TGTGCCAGCAGCCAGTATAGACAGCGGGAGTTCTCCCATTACGAGCAGTACTTC.